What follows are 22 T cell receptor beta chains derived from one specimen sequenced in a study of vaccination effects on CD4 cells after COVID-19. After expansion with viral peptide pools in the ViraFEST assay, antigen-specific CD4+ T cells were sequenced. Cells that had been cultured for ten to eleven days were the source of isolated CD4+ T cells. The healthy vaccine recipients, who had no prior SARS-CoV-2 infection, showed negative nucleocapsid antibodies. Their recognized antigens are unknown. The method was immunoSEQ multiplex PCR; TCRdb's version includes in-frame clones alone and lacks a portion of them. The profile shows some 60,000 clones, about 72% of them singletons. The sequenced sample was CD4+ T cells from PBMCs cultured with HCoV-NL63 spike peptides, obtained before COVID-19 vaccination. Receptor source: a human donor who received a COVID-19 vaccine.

CDR3 bases: TGTGCCTGGAGTGGGAACAGTAGAAACTATGGCTACACCTTC. It translates to CAWSGNSRNYGYTF. The gene calls are TRBV30 and TRBJ1-2; D unresolved. V was shortened by 1 base and J by 2 bases, with 11 bases between the two germline ends. Per the germline V gene, CDR1 is GTSNPN and CDR2 is SVGIG (reference sequence). The CDR3 totals 14 residues.

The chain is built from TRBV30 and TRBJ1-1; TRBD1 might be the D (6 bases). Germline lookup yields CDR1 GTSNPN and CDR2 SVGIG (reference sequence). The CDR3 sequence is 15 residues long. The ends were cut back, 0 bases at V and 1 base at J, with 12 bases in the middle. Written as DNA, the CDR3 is TGTGCCTGGAGTGTATGGGGGCAGACGAACACTGAAGCTTTCTTT. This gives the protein CAWSVWGQTNTEAFF.

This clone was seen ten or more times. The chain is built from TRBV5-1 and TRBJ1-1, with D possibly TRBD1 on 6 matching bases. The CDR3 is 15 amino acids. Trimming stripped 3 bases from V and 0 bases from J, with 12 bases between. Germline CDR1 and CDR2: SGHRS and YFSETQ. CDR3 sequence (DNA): TGCGCCAGCAGCTACGACGGACAGATGAACACTGAAGCTTTCTTT. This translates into CASSYDGQMNTEAFF.

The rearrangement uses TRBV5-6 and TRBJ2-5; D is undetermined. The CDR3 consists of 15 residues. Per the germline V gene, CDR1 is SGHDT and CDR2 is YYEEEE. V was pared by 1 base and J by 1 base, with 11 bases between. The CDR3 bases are TGTGCCAGCAGCTTGTTTAGGGCTTTCCAAGAGACCCAGTACTTC. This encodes CASSLFRAFQETQYF.

CDR3 in amino acids: CASSRRQKAFF. The CDR3 DNA sequence: TGTGCCAGCAGTAGACGACAGAAAGCTTTCTTT. The chain combines TRBV12-3 or TRBV12-4 with TRBJ1-1, with D possibly TRBD1 on 5 matching bases. The V gene lost 5 bases and the J gene lost 9 bases, with 10 bases spanning the gap. CDR3 length: 11 amino acids.

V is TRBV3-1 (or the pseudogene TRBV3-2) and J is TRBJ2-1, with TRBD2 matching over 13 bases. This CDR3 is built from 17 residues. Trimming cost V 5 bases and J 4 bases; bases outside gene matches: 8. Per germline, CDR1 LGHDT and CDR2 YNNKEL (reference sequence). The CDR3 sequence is CASSTRTSGGHYNEQFF. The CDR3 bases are TGTGCCAGCAGCACCAGGACTAGCGGGGGCCATTACAATGAGCAGTTCTTC.

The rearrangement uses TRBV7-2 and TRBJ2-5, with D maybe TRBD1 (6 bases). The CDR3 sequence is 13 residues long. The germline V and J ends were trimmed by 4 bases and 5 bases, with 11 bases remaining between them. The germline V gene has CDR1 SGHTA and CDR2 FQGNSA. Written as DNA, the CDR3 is TGTGCCAGCAGCTCGGGTAGGGGGGAGACCCAGTACTTC. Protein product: CASSSGRGETQYF.

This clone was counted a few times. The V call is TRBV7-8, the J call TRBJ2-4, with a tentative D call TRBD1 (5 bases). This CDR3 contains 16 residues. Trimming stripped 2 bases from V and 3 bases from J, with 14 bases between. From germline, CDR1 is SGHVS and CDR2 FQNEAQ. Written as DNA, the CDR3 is TGTGCCAGCAGCTTATTAGGGGTTGAAAGCAAAAACATTCAGTACTTC. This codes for CASSLLGVESKNIQYF.

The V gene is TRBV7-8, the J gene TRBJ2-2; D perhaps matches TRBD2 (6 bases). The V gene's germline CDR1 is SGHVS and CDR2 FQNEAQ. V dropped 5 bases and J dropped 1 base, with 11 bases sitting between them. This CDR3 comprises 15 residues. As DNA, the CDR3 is TGTGCCAGCAGCCGGGTCGGGGGGAACACCGGGGAGCTGTTTTTT. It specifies CASSRVGGNTGELFF.

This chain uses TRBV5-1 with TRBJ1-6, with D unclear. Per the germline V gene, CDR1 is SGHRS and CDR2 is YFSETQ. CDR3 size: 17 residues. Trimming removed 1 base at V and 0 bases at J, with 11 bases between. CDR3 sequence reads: CASSLIPADSYNSPLHF. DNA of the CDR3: TGCGCCAGCAGCTTGATTCCGGCGGACTCCTATAATTCACCCCTCCACTTT.

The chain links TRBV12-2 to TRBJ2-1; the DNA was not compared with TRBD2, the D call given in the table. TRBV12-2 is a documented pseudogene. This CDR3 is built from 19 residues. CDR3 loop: CASRPIGVAGGPPHNEQFF. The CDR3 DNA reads TGTGCAAGTCGCCCTATAGGAGTAGCGGGGGGGCCCCCACACAATGAGCAGTTCTTC.

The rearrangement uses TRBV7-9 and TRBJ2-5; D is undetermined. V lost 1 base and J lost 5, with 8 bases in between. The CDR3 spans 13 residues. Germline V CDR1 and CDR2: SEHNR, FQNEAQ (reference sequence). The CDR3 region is CASSLVLWETQYF. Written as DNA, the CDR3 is TGTGCCAGCAGCTTAGTATTATGGGAGACCCAGTACTTC.

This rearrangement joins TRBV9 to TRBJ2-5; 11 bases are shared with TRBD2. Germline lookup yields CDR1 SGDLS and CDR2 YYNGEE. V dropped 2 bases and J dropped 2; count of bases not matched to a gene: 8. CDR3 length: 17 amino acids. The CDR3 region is CASSVPGLAGGQETQYF. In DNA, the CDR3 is TGTGCCAGCAGCGTGCCAGGTCTAGCGGGGGGACAAGAGACCCAGTACTTC.

DNA of the CDR3: TGTGCCAGCAGCCAAGTGCCTATGACAGGGGACTATGGCTACACCTTC. This translates into CASSQVPMTGDYGYTF. The gene calls are TRBV3-1 (or the pseudogene TRBV3-2) and TRBJ1-2, with 8 nucleotides matching TRBD1. Germline V lookup: CDR1 LGHDT, CDR2 YNNKEL (reference sequence). The CDR3 consists of 16 residues. V lost 1 base, J lost 3 bases, and 7 bases stayed unmatched.

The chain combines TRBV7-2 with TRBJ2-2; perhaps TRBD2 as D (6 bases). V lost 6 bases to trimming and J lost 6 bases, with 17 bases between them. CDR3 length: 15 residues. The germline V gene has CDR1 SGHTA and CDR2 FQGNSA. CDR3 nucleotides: TGTGCCAGCAGGCCCGGGACTTTATTTTCCGGGGAGCTGTTTTTT. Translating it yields CASRPGTLFSGELFF.

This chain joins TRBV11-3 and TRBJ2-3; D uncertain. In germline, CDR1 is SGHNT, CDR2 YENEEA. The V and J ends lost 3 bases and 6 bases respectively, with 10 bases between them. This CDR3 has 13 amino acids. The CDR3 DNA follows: TGTGCCAGCAGCTTGACCAGAACCGATACGCAGTATTTT. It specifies CASSLTRTDTQYF.

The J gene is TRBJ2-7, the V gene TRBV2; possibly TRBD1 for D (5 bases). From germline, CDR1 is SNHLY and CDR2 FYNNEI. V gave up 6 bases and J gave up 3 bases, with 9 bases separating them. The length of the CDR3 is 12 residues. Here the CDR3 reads CASRGPYYEQYV. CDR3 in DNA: TGTGCCAGCAGGGGGCCCTACTACGAGCAGTACGTC.

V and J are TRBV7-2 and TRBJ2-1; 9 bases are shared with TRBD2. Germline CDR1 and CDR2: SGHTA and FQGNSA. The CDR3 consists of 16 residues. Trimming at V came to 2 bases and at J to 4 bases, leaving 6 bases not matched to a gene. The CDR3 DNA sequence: TGTGCCAGCAGCTTAAGAGGCGGGGGGGATTACAATGAGCAGTTCTTC. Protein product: CASSLRGGGDYNEQFF.

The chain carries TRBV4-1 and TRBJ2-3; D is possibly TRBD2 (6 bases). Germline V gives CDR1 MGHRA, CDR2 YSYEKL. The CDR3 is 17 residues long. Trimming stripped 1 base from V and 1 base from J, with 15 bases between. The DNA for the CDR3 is TGCGCCAGCAGCCAAGTTTTGCGGGGTTCCGGCACAGATACGCAGTATTTT. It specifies CASSQVLRGSGTDTQYF.

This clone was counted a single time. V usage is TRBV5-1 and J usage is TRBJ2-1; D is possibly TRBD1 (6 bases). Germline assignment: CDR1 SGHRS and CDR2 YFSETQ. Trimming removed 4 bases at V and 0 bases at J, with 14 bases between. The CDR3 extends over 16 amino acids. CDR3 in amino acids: CASSPQGFSSYNEQFF. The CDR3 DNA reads TGCGCCAGCAGCCCACAGGGTTTTAGCTCCTACAATGAGCAGTTCTTC.

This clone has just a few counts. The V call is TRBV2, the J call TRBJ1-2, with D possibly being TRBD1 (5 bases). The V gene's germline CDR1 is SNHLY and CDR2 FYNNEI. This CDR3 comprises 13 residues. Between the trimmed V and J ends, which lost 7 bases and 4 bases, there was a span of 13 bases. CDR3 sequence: CASKGDGSYGYTF. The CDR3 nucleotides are TGTGCCAGCAAAGGGGATGGGTCCTATGGCTACACCTTC.

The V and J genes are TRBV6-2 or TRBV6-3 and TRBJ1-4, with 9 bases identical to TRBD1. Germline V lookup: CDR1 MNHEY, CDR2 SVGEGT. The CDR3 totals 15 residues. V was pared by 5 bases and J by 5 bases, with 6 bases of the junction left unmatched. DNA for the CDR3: TGTGCCAGCAGTCTTGCCGGGACAGGGAATGAAAAACTGTTTTTT. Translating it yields CASSLAGTGNEKLFF.